What follows are 6 T cell receptor beta chains derived from one specimen sequenced in a study of glioma-infiltrating T cells. The iRepertoire nested amplicon-rescue multiplex PCR amplified TCR alpha and beta CDR3s from RNA. TCRdb recomputed calls from the multiplex PCR reads with MiXCR, one row per CDR3 protein. This sample has around 350,000 distinct CDR3 sequences, with roughly two fifths found just once. The sample consisted of glioma tissue, nonneoplastic brain tissue, or PBMCs (not recorded which). The source is a human donor with low-grade glioma or glioblastoma, undergoing nonglioma brain surgery, or in good health (not recorded which).

This clonotype was observed at least ten times. The genes are TRBV15 and TRBJ1-2, with 8 bases identical to TRBD1. This CDR3 is built from 13 residues. V shed 4 bases, J shed 5 bases, and the junction held 3 bases outside the gene matches. Germline assignment: CDR1 LNHNV and CDR2 YYDKDF (reference sequence). CDR3 residues: CATSKDRVYGYTF. The CDR3 coding sequence is TGTGCCACCAGCAAGGACAGGGTTTATGGCTACACCTTC.

DNA of the CDR3: TGTGCCAGCAGCGGGGCTAGCGGTACCTACGAGCAGTACTTC. Protein: CASSGASGTYEQYF. The V gene is TRBV5-4, the J gene TRBJ2-7; TRBD2 matches 7 bases. CDR1 is SGHNT and CDR2 is YYREEE in the germline V gene (reference sequence). With 4 bases clipped from V and 2 bases from J, the junction kept 6 bases outside the gene matches. The CDR3 is made up of 14 amino acids.

The CDR3, as DNA: TGCAGTGCTAGAGATTTCGGGACAGCCGTAAGGATCTATGGCTACACCTTC. It codes for CSARDFGTAVRIYGYTF. The rearrangement joins TRBV20-1 to TRBJ1-2; the match to TRBD1 covers 7 bases. The germline CDR1 and CDR2 sequences are DFQATT and SNEGSKA (reference sequence). The CDR3 length is 17 residues. The J segment lost 4 bases and the V segment lost 0 bases, leaving 14 bases of the junction unmatched.

The J gene is TRBJ1-5, the V gene TRBV19; 8 bases match TRBD1. The CDR3 sequence is 19 residues long. The germline V gene has CDR1 LNHDA and CDR2 SQIVND (reference sequence). V trimming: 7 bases; J trimming: 1 base; junction bases outside the gene matches: 18. CDR3 region: CASNPHSGQGTISNQPQHF. The CDR3 DNA reads TGTGCCAGTAACCCCCACTCCGGACAGGGCACTATCAGCAATCAGCCCCAGCATTTT.

As to this clonotype: A much larger clone sits a single nucleotide away, making a read error possible. The conserved final phenylalanine or tryptophan is absent from the CDR3, which likely points to a read error. The J gene is TRBJ2-1, the V gene TRBV27, with TRBD2 matching 12 bases. The junction had 11 bases not matched to a gene; V was cut back by 7 bases and J by 1 base. Germline-derived CDR1 and CDR2 are MNHEY and SMNVEV (reference sequence). The CDR3 has 18 residues. As DNA, the CDR3 is TGTGCCAGCACCTCCTCGACTAGCGGGAGTGTGTCCTACAATGAGCAGTTCTCC. Its translation is CASTSSTSGSVSYNEQFS.

A remark on this clonotype: A much larger clone differs from this one at a single base, so this may be a read error. The chain couples TRBV6-2 or TRBV6-3 to TRBJ2-7, with a tentative D call TRBD2 (5 bases). The CDR3 runs 19 residues. CDR1 is MNHEY, CDR2 SVGEGT, per germline. With 5 bases removed from V and 1 base from J, the gap between germline ends came to 27 bases. The CDR3 spells CASSENPLRVLSQSYEQYF. The CDR3 DNA follows: TGTGCCAGCAGTGAGAACCCATTGCGGGTCCTATCTCAATCCTACGAGCAGTACTTC.